Listed below are T cell receptor beta chains from one sample, sequenced in a study of T cells after posttransplantation cyclophosphamide. Sequenced by immunoSEQ multiplex PCR; TCRdb stores in-frame clones only, minus some. The table records fewer than 20,000 clones, roughly nine tenths of them present only once. The input for sequencing was CD4+ T cells sorted from blood, taken after allogeneic stem cell transplant with posttransplant cyclophosphamide. All receptors derive from a male patient aged 55 to 69 who received an allogeneic stem cell transplant from a related donor and was CMV-positive. Some of the T cells might come from the graft donor. Both conserved end residues are part of each CDR3. The D gene is left open where the match is weak.

CASSLGQRKNTEAFF	TRBV5-6	TRBJ1-1	NA	15
CASSESGIGQPQHF	TRBV2	TRBJ1-5	NA	14
CASSEGTANTEAFF	TRBV7-9	TRBJ1-1	TRBD1	14
CASSGQGSNSPLHF	TRBV9	TRBJ1-6	TRBD1	14
CASSPDRAQAFF	TRBV5-6	TRBJ1-1	TRBD1	12
CASSQRLAGLTDTQYF	TRBV4-1	TRBJ2-3	TRBD2	16
CASSLSGQGNQPQHF	TRBV5-1	TRBJ1-5	TRBD1	15
CASSLLLNTEAFF	TRBV5-1	TRBJ1-1	NA	13
CASTDGQGYEQYF	TRBV6-5	TRBJ2-7	TRBD1	13
CASRDFSMNTEAFF	TRBV6-4	TRBJ1-1	NA	14
CASRTGDSSYEQYF	TRBV6-1	TRBJ2-7	TRBD1	14
CASSLSGGPPRNEQFF	TRBV5-1	TRBJ2-1	TRBD2	16
CASSSGQPSNYGYTF	TRBV7-9	TRBJ1-2	TRBD1	15
CAWGQYNEQFF	TRBV30	TRBJ2-1	NA	11
CASSSGQGIIPYEQYF	TRBV7-2	TRBJ2-7	TRBD1	16
CASSRTSGSETQYF	TRBV7-2	TRBJ2-5	NA	14
CASSPPGGLNTGELFF	TRBV9	TRBJ2-2	NA	16
CASRGGQQNTEAFF	TRBV5-5	TRBJ1-1	TRBD1	14
CASSLLWGGPGQGYEQYF	TRBV27	TRBJ2-7	TRBD1	18
CSVNSGNTEAFF	TRBV29-1	TRBJ1-1	NA	12
CARGGDTQYF	TRBV19	TRBJ2-3	TRBD2	10
CASGRGLEYTIYF	TRBV6-5	TRBJ1-3	NA	13
CASSATGGSVQPQHF	TRBV2	TRBJ1-5	TRBD1	15
CASRLSLATTARNTIYF	TRBV21-1	TRBJ1-3	NA	17